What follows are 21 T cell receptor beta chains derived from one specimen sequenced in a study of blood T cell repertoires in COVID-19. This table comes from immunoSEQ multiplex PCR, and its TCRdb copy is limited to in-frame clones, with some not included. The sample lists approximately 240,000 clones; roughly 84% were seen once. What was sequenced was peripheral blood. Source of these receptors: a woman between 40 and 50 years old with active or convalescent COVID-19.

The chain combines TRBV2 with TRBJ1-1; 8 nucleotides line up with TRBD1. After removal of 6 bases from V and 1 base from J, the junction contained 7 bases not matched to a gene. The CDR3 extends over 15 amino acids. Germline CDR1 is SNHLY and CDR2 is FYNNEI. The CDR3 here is CASRKDRGGNTEAFF. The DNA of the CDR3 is TGTGCCAGCAGAAAAGACAGGGGAGGGAACACTGAAGCTTTCTTT.

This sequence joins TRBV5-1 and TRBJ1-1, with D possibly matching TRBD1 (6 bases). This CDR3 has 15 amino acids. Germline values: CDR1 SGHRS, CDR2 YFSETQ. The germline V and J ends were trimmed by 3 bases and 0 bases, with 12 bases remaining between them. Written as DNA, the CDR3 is TGCGCCAGCAGCTCAGAAGGGGGGGTGAACACTGAAGCTTTCTTT. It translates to CASSSEGGVNTEAFF.

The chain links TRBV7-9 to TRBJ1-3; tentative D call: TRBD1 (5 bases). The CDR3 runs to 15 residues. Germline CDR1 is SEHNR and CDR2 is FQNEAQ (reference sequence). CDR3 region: CAISGAFNSGNTIYF. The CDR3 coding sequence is TGTGCAATAAGCGGGGCCTTTAACTCTGGAAACACCATATATTTT.

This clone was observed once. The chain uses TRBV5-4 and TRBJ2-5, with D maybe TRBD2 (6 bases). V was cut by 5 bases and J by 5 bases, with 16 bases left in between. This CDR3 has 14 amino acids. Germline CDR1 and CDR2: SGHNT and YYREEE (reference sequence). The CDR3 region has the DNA TGTGCCAGCAGTACGGGGGAACCGGGGGAGACCCAGTACTTC. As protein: CASSTGEPGETQYF.

CDR3 DNA sequence: TGTGCCAGCAGCCTGACAGGGGGGGCTGGGGCCAACGTCCTGACTTTC. It translates to CASSLTGGAGANVLTF. The chain couples TRBV9 to TRBJ2-6, with 9 bases lining up with TRBD1. V lost 4 bases to trimming and J lost 2 bases; unmatched junction nucleotides: 4. This CDR3 contains 16 residues. The V gene's germline CDR1 is SGDLS and CDR2 YYNGEE.

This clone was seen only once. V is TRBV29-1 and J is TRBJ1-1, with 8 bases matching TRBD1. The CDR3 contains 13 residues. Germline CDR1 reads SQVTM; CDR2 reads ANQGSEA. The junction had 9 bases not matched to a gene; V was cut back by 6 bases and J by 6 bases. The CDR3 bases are TGCAGCGTAAAATCGGACAGGGCAGCTGAAGCTTTCTTT. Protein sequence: CSVKSDRAAEAFF. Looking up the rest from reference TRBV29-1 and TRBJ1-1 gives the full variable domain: SAVISQKPSRDICQRGTSLTIQCQVDSQVTMMFWYRQQPGQSLTLIATANQGSEATYESGFVIDKFPISRPNLTFSTLTVSNMSPEDSSIYLCSVKSDRAAEAFFGQGTRLTVV.

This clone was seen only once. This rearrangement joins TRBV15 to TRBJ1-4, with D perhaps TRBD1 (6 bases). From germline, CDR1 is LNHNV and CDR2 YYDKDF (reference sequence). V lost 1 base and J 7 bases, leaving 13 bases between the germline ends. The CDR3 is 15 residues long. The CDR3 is CATSRAKQGGEKLFF. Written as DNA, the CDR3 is TGTGCCACCAGCAGAGCAAAACAGGGCGGTGAAAAACTGTTTTTT.

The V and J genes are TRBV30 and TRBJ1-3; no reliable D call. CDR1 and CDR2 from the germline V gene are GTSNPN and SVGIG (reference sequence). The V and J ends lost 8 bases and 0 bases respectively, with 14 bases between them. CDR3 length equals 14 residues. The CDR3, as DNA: TGTGCCCTGGAGGTCGCAGCCTCTGGAAACACCATATATTTT. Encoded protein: CALEVAASGNTIYF.

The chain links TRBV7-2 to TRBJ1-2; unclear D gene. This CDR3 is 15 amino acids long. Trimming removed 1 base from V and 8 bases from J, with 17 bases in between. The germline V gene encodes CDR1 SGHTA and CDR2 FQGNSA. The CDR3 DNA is TGTGCCAGCAGCTTAGGATCCAGCGAGAGGCTCGGCTACACCTTC. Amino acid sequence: CASSLGSSERLGYTF.

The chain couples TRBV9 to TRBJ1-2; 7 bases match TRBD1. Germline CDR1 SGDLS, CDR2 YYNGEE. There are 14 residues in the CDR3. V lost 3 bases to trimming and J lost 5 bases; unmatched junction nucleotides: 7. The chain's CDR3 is CASSAYRGGYGYTF. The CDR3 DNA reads TGTGCCAGCAGCGCCTACAGGGGTGGTTATGGCTACACCTTC. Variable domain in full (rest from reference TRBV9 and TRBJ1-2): DSGVTQTPKHLITATGQRVTLRCSPRSGDLSVYWYQQSLDQGLQFLIQYYNGEERAKGNILERFSAQQFPDLHSELNLSSLELGDSALYFCASSAYRGGYGYTFGSGTRLTVV.

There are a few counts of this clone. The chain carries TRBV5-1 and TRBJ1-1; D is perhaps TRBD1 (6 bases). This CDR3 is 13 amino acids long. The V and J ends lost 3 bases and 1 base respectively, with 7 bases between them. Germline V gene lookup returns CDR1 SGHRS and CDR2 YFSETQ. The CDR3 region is CASSWTANTEAFF. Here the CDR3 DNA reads TGCGCCAGCAGCTGGACAGCGAACACTGAAGCTTTCTTT.

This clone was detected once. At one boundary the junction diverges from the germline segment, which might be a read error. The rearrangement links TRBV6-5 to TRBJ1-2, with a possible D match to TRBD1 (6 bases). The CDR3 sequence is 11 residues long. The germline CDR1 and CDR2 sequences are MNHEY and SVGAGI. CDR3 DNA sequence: TGTGCCAGCAGGGACGGGGGGGCAGCTCTCTTC. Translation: CASRDGGAALF.

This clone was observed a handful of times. The CDR3: CASSGLSQPQHF. The CDR3, as DNA: TGTGCCAGTTCAGGGCTTAGTCAGCCCCAGCATTTT. The chain is built from TRBV19 and TRBJ1-5, with TRBD1 as a possible D gene (5 bases). V was pared by 8 bases and J by 6 bases, with 11 bases between. Germline CDR1 LNHDA, CDR2 SQIVND (reference sequence). The CDR3 is made up of 12 amino acids.

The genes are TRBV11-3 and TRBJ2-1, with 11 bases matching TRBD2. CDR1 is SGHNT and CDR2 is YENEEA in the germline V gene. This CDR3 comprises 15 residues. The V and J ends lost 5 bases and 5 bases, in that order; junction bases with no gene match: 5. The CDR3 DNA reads TGTGCCAGCAGCCCGGGACTAGCGGTCGACAATGAGCAGTTCTTC. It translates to CASSPGLAVDNEQFF. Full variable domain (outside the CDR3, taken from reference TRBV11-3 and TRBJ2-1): EAGVVQSPRYKIIEKKQPVAFWCNPISGHNTLYWYLQNLGQGPELLIRYENEEAVDDSQLPKDRFSAERLKGVDSTLKIQPAELGDSAVYLCASSPGLAVDNEQFFGPGTRLTVL.

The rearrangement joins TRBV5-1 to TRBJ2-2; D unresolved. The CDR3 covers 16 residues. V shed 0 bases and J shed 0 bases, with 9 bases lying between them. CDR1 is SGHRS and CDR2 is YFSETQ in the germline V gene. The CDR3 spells CASSLAVGPNTGELFF. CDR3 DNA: TGCGCCAGCAGCTTGGCCGTGGGCCCGAACACCGGGGAGCTGTTTTTT.

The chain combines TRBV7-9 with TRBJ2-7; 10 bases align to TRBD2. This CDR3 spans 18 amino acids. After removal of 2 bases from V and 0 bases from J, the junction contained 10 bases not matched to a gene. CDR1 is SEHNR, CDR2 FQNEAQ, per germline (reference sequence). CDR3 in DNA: TGTGCCAGCAGCTTATTGGGTAGCGGGGGGCCCAGCTCCTACGAGCAGTACGTC. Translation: CASSLLGSGGPSSYEQYV.

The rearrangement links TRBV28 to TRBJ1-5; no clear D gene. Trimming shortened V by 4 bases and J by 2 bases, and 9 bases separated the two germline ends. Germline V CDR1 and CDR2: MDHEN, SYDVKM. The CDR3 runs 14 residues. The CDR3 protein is CASSSPKRNQPQHF. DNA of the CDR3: TGTGCCAGCAGTTCACCTAAGCGCAATCAGCCCCAGCATTTT.

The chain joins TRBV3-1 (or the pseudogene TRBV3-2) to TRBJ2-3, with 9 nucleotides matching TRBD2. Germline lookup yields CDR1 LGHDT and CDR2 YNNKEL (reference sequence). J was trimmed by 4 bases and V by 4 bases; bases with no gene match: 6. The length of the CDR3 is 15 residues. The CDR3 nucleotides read TGTGCCAGCAGCCCCCCGCGGGGGGGCCCAGATACGCAGTATTTT. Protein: CASSPPRGGPDTQYF.

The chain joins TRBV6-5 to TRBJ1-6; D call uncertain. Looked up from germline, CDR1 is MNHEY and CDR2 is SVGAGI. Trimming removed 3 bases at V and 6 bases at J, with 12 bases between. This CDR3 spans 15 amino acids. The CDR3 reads CASSYLMGTNSPLHF. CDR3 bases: TGTGCCAGCAGTTATCTCATGGGCACTAATTCACCCCTCCACTTT.

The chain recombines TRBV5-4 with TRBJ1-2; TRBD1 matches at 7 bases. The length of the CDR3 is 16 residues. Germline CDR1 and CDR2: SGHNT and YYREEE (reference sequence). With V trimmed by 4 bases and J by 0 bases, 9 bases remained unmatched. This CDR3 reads CASSVPGQTTNYGYTF. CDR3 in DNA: TGTGCCAGCAGCGTTCCGGGACAGACTACTAACTATGGCTACACCTTC.

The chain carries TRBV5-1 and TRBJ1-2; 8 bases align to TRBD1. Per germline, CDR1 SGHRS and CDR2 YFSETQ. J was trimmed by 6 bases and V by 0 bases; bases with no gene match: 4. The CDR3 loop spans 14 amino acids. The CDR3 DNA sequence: TGCGCCAGCAGCTTGGCGCAGGGGGCGAATGGCTACACCTTC. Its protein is CASSLAQGANGYTF.